The T cell receptor beta chain described here comes from a study of blood T cells in healthy people across ages. The second PCR ran about 6 to 12 cycles with a sample-barcoded 5' primer and J-beta primers. A tag from a template-switch adaptor with 12 random nucleotides marked each cDNA molecule. From the 5' RACE reads, TCRdb called clonotypes with MiXCR, one entry per CDR3 protein. The table has fewer than 1,000,000 distinct CDR3 sequences, under 45% seen once. Healthy individuals of Caucasian origin from Russia, aged about 6 to 100, served as donors. Per sample, a minimum of 6 million PBMCs were isolated. This clonotype was observed a handful of times. The TCR originated in a man between 60 and 70 years old in good health. The source material was blood.

DNA for the CDR3: TGTGCCAGCAGCAAACAGACGGGGGTAGGAGTGGATACGCAGTATTTT. This sequence encodes CASSKQTGVGVDTQYF. The chain carries TRBV7-9 and TRBJ2-3; D might be TRBD2 (6 bases). The V end lost 5 bases, the J end lost 6 bases, and 21 bases lay between the germline ends. This CDR3 contains 16 residues. Germline CDR1 and CDR2: SEHNR and FQNEAQ (reference sequence).